This passage covers 27 T cell receptor beta chains from one sample sequenced in a study of cytomegalovirus exposure and HLA in healthy donors. Both 60 Vbeta primers and 13 Jbeta primers went into the PCR. Produced via immunoSEQ multiplex PCR; TCRdb's table is partial and in-frame only. Among approximately 110,000 clones listed, around 62% were seen once. Sequenced sample: PBMCs. The receptor set was obtained from a young man in good health and CMV-seropositive.

This rearrangement joins TRBV5-1 to TRBJ2-3, with a tentative D call TRBD2 (7 bases). The CDR3 is made up of 15 amino acids. Germline V gives CDR1 SGHRS, CDR2 YFSETQ. V gave up 2 bases and J gave up 4 bases, with 14 bases separating them. CDR3 coding DNA: TGCGCCAGCAGCTTTTCGGGGGGCACCTCAGATACGCAGTATTTT. Residues: CASSFSGGTSDTQYF.

This clone was detected only a few times. The chain joins TRBV10-1 to TRBJ2-5, with a weak D call TRBD1 (5 bases). TRBJ2-7 explains the end of the DNA better; the J call may be wrong. The CDR3 has 11 residues. The germline V gene encodes CDR1 WNHNN and CDR2 SYGVQD (reference sequence). DNA of the CDR3: TGCGCCAGCAGTGAGGGGGCCGAGCAGTACTTC. It codes for CASSEGAEQYF.

This chain joins TRBV6-6 and TRBJ2-5; tentatively, D is TRBD2 (5 bases). Germline V lookup: CDR1 MNHNY, CDR2 SVGAGI (reference sequence). V was clipped by 6 bases and J by 3 bases, with 17 bases between them. The CDR3 has 15 residues. The CDR3 here is CASRQRVFRKETQYF. CDR3 DNA sequence: TGTGCCAGCAGACAGAGGGTTTTCAGGAAAGAGACCCAGTACTTC.

About this clone itself: It is unclear where the CDR3 begins or ends on the DNA, so no DNA is shown, and the CDR3 is as TCRdb lists it. The genes are TRBV9 and TRBJ2-1; the table names TRBD2, a call not compared with the DNA. CDR1 SGDLS and CDR2 YYNGEE come from the germline V gene. The CDR3 sequence runs 13 residues, both termini included. The CDR3 sequence is CASSVGGGTPLFF.

The CDR3 loop is CASSRHRGFEETQYF. The CDR3 nucleotides are TGCGCCAGCAGCCGTCACAGGGGTTTTGAGGAGACCCAGTACTTC. This chain uses TRBV5-1 with TRBJ2-7, with 7 bases matching TRBD1. Gene TRBJ2-5 matches the end of the DNA better, so the J call may be wrong. Germline lookup yields CDR1 SGHRS and CDR2 YFSETQ. The CDR3 is made up of 15 amino acids.

V gene TRBV9 combines with J gene TRBJ2-2; 9 positions agree with TRBD2. This CDR3 spans 17 amino acids. Germline CDR1 is SGDLS and CDR2 is YYNGEE. After removal of 4 bases from V and 8 bases from J, the junction contained 15 bases not matched to a gene. The CDR3 region is CASSPLVGLAYKGELFF. In DNA form, the CDR3 reads TGTGCCAGCAGCCCATTAGTAGGACTAGCGTATAAAGGGGAGCTGTTTTTT.

This clone occurred a few times. The V gene is TRBV6-5, the J gene TRBJ1-1; D unclear. Per the germline V gene, CDR1 is MNHEY and CDR2 is SVGAGI. With 2 bases removed from V and 1 base from J, the gap between germline ends came to 14 bases. The CDR3 length is 16 residues. CDR3 residues: CASSYGSSWQNTEAFF. The CDR3 DNA sequence: TGTGCCAGCAGTTACGGGAGCTCGTGGCAGAACACTGAAGCTTTCTTT.

This clone has a handful of counts. V and J are TRBV10-1 and TRBJ2-7; TRBD1 agrees at 7 bases. This CDR3 contains 18 residues. Germline values: CDR1 WNHNN, CDR2 SYGVQD (reference sequence). Germline trimming cut 2 bases from V and 0 bases from J; bases unmatched to any gene: 13. The CDR3 loop is CASSEVPLGQESSYEQYF. CDR3 in DNA: TGCGCCAGCAGTGAGGTACCTCTCGGACAGGAAAGCTCCTACGAGCAGTACTTC.

The genes are TRBV15 and TRBJ1-6; TRBD1 matches 9 bases. Germline loops: CDR1 LNHNV, CDR2 YYDKDF (reference sequence). The J segment lost 10 bases and the V segment lost 6 bases, leaving 7 bases of the junction unmatched. This CDR3 comprises 14 residues. The CDR3 sequence is CATSRTGAGSPLHF. The CDR3, as DNA: TGTGCCACCAGTAGGACAGGGGCTGGATCACCCCTCCACTTT.

This clone was detected a few times. The rearrangement uses TRBV5-6 and TRBJ2-3, with 7 bases identical to TRBD2. The CDR3 is 15 residues long. V trimming: 2 bases; J trimming: 1 base; junction bases outside the gene matches: 4. Germline lookup yields CDR1 SGHDT and CDR2 YYEEEE. CDR3 DNA sequence: TGTGCCAGCAGCTTTTGGGGGGGAGGCACAGATACGCAGTATTTT. Amino acids: CASSFWGGGTDTQYF.

The V gene is TRBV2, the J gene TRBJ2-2; 9 bases fit TRBD1. Trimming cost V 8 bases and J 7 bases; bases outside gene matches: 11. The CDR3 is 15 amino acids. Germline V gives CDR1 SNHLY, CDR2 FYNNEI. CDR3 DNA: TGTGCCAGCGAAAACTCGGGACAGGGTTACGGGGAGCTGTTTTTT. Protein: CASENSGQGYGELFF.

This chain links TRBV27 with TRBJ1-1, with unresolved D. The germline gives CDR1 MNHEY, CDR2 SMNVEV (reference sequence). This CDR3 contains 13 residues. V lost 3 bases and J 4 bases, leaving 9 bases between the germline ends. The DNA for the CDR3 is TGTGCCAGCAGTTTCGTAAGAGGCACTGAAGCTTTCTTT. Encoded protein: CASSFVRGTEAFF.

This chain uses TRBV27 with TRBJ2-3; possible D gene TRBD2, 5 bases. V dropped 5 bases and J dropped 2 bases, with 17 bases sitting between them. The CDR3 has 16 residues. CDR1 and CDR2 from the germline V gene are MNHEY and SMNVEV (reference sequence). The DNA for the CDR3 is TGTGCCAGCAGTAGCTTGGGTCGGGGATACACAGATACGCAGTATTTT. It is translated as CASSSLGRGYTDTQYF.

The chain employs TRBV29-1 and TRBJ1-2; no reliable D call. CDR1 is SQVTM, CDR2 ANQGSEA, per germline. The germline V and J ends were trimmed by 6 bases and 4 bases, with 15 bases remaining between them. The CDR3 has 13 residues. The CDR3 DNA is TGCAGCGTGGAATCTACAGCGGCCTATGGCTACACCTTC. It is translated as CSVESTAAYGYTF.

There are a few counts of this clone. The rearrangement joins TRBV2 to TRBJ2-1; 8 positions match TRBD2. V was pared by 8 bases and J by 7 bases, with 10 bases of the junction left unmatched. The V gene's germline CDR1 is SNHLY and CDR2 FYNNEI. The CDR3 runs to 14 residues. CDR3: CASGLGLERNEQFF. CDR3 sequence (DNA): TGTGCCAGCGGGTTGGGACTAGAGAGAAATGAGCAGTTCTTC.

This clone was observed a few times. This same CDR3 is encoded by further DNA sequences in the sample. The gene calls are TRBV5-1 and TRBJ2-3, with D possibly matching TRBD2 (6 bases). Trimming removed 0 bases from V and 4 bases from J, with 6 bases in between. CDR3 size: 13 residues. Germline lookup yields CDR1 SGHRS and CDR2 YFSETQ. This chain's CDR3 is CASSLAGADTQYF. The CDR3 coding sequence is TGCGCCAGCAGCTTGGCGGGGGCAGATACGCAGTATTTT. Full variable domain (missing parts from reference TRBV5-1 and TRBJ2-3): KAGVTQTPRYLIKTRGQQVTLSCSPISGHRSVSWYQQTPGQGLQFLFEYFSETQRNKGNFPGRFSGRQFSNSRSEMNVSTLELGDSALYLCASSLAGADTQYFGPGTRLTVL.

The chain has TRBV6-5 and TRBJ1-6; D perhaps matches TRBD1 (5 bases). CDR1 is MNHEY, CDR2 SVGAGI, per germline. The CDR3 loop spans 13 amino acids. V lost 8 bases and J 11 bases, leaving 16 bases between the germline ends. The CDR3 nucleotides read TGTGCCAGCTTTCGGGACTCTTTAGCACCCCTCCACTTT. Translation gives CASFRDSLAPLHF.

This clone was seen a few times. This chain joins TRBV15 and TRBJ1-2, with D hard to call. CDR3 size: 14 residues. CDR1 and CDR2 from the germline V gene are LNHNV and YYDKDF (reference sequence). V lost 1 base and J lost 2, with 8 bases in between. In DNA, the CDR3 is TGTGCCACCAGCAGAGCCGCGGTAAACTATGGCTACACCTTC. Translation gives CATSRAAVNYGYTF.

The rearrangement joins TRBV30 to TRBJ2-5, with 9 bases that match TRBD2. Matching the DNA end better, TRBJ2-7 makes the J call doubtful. This CDR3 has 17 residues. Germline V gene data show CDR1 as GTSNPN and CDR2 as SVGIG (reference sequence). The DNA of the CDR3 is TGTGCCTGGAGTGTAGTTCACGGGGCGGGGGGGATCTACGAGCAGTACTTC. It specifies CAWSVVHGAGGIYEQYF.

The J gene is TRBJ1-2, the V gene TRBV2; 7 nucleotides agree with TRBD1. The CDR3 runs to 14 residues. Germline V gene data show CDR1 as SNHLY and CDR2 as FYNNEI. Losses at the gene ends were 5 bases for V and 4 bases for J; bases not matched to a gene: 7. The CDR3 DNA reads TGTGCCAGCAGTCGGGCCAGGGGGGTCTATGGCTACACCTTC. It codes for CASSRARGVYGYTF.

CDR3 sequence: CSVEVYKTSGFQETQYF. The CDR3 DNA reads TGCAGCGTTGAAGTTTATAAGACTAGCGGGTTCCAAGAGACCCAGTACTTC. The chain has TRBV29-1 and TRBJ2-5; 10 bases fit TRBD2. V lost 1 base to trimming and J lost 1 base; unmatched junction nucleotides: 9. CDR3 length: 17 amino acids. Per the germline V gene, CDR1 is SQVTM and CDR2 is ANQGSEA.

The genes are TRBV7-2 and TRBJ2-5; 14 nucleotides agree with TRBD2. The CDR3 length is 15 residues. CDR1 SGHTA and CDR2 FQGNSA come from the germline V gene. Trimming removed 3 bases from V and 5 bases from J; junction bases left unmatched: 2. The CDR3: CASSLGLAGVETQYF. Written as DNA, the CDR3 is TGTGCCAGCAGCTTGGGACTAGCGGGGGTGGAGACCCAGTACTTC. Full variable domain (rest looked up from reference TRBV7-2 and TRBJ2-5): GAGVSQSPSNKVTEKGKDVELRCDPISGHTALYWYRQSLGQGLEFLIYFQGNSAPDKSGLPSDRFSAERTGGSVSTLTIQRTQQEDSAVYLCASSLGLAGVETQYFGPGTRLLVL.

The chain has TRBV19 and TRBJ2-5; 8 bases line up with TRBD2. The V gene's germline CDR1 is LNHDA and CDR2 SQIVND (reference sequence). The CDR3 loop spans 13 amino acids. Germline trimming cut 5 bases from V and 4 bases from J; bases unmatched to any gene: 3. The CDR3: CASSDSGAETQYF. For the CDR3, the DNA is TGTGCCAGTAGTGATAGCGGGGCAGAGACCCAGTACTTC. Full variable domain (rest looked up from reference TRBV19 and TRBJ2-5): DGGITQSPKYLFRKEGQNVTLSCEQNLNHDAMYWYRQDPGQGLRLIYYSQIVNDFQKGDIAEGYSVSREKKESFPLTVTSAQKNPTAFYLCASSDSGAETQYFGPGTRLLVL.

There are a few counts of this clone. CDR3 loop: CATSESAGGYEQYF. The CDR3 DNA follows: TGTGCCACCAGCGAATCAGCGGGGGGCTACGAGCAGTACTTC. The chain couples TRBV15 to TRBJ2-7; 9 positions agree with TRBD2. V lost 5 bases, J lost 3 bases, and 5 bases stayed unmatched. The CDR3 has 14 residues. CDR1 LNHNV and CDR2 YYDKDF come from the germline V gene (reference sequence).

The chain is built from TRBV4-2 and TRBJ2-3, with 9 bases that match TRBD1. Germline V gives CDR1 LGHNA, CDR2 YNFKEQ. The CDR3 contains 15 residues. V lost 4 bases to trimming and J lost 1 base; unmatched junction nucleotides: 3. The CDR3 nucleotides read TGTGCCAGCAGCCCAACAGGGGGCCGCACAGATACGCAGTATTTT. This codes for CASSPTGGRTDTQYF.

This rearrangement joins TRBV7-9 to TRBJ2-7, with 7 bases that match TRBD1. The CDR3 length is 14 residues. Per germline, CDR1 SEHNR and CDR2 FQNEAQ (reference sequence). J lost 5 bases, V lost 5 bases, and 9 bases had no gene match. DNA for the CDR3: TGTGCCAGCAGCCCGCCGGGACAGTCCAACGAGCAGTACTTC. Its protein is CASSPPGQSNEQYF.

This clone was observed a single time. The V gene is TRBV6-1, the J gene TRBJ1-2; D gene unclear. The ends were cut back, 1 base at V and 10 bases at J, with 13 bases in the middle. The CDR3 length is 13 residues. Germline V gives CDR1 MNHNS, CDR2 SASEGT. Written as DNA, the CDR3 is TGTGCCAGCAGTGAAGATGCTTTGGGCTACTACACCTTC. Translation: CASSEDALGYYTF.